This TCR beta chain was observed in a study of blood T cell repertoires in COVID-19. Study details: COVID-19 samples collected from the United States, Italy and Spain covered acute and convalescent phases. The analysed material was cDNA or gDNA that came from T cells, B-cell-depleted T cells, or PBMCs.

J gave up 5 bases and V 5 bases, and 8 bases lay outside the gene matches. The CDR3 totals 15 residues. From germline, CDR1 is SNHLY and CDR2 FYNNEI. In the authors' methods: Reference gene primer amplification in the assay estimated nucleated cell counts. Method: immunoSEQ multiplex PCR; TCRdb's copy keeps in-frame clones and lacks some. V and J calls and clone size are those listed in that table; D and trimming were worked out from the DNA. Seen here are approximately 130,000 clones, around 89% observed once, and the top ten hold approximately 1.4%. The TCR originated in a human donor in a cohort sampled during active COVID-19. Sequencing was performed on peripheral blood. The J gene is TRBJ1-4, the V gene TRBV2; 7 bases line up with TRBD1. The CDR3: CASSKQGTFNEKLFF. For the CDR3, the DNA is TGTGCCAGCAGTAAACAGGGGACCTTCAATGAAAAACTGTTTTTT.